These T cell receptor beta chains were read from a single sample in a study of beta chain features in type 1 diabetes. Sequencing was performed with immunoSEQ multiplex PCR; in TCRdb, only in-frame clones are kept and a portion is missing. The data contain 600,000 or so clones, around 12% of them singletons. Sequencing input: naive CD4+ T cells from blood. The source is a man aged 25 to 40 with type 1 diabetes. CDR3s leave out the opening cysteine and the closing phenylalanine or tryptophan. Fields, in order: D gene, V gene, J gene, CDR3 protein. A D gene is named only where the DNA matches it firmly.

d_gene: TRBD1
v_gene: TRBV18
j_gene: TRBJ1-6
CDR3aa: ASSPRTGYDSPLH

d_gene: NA
v_gene: TRBV28
j_gene: TRBJ2-1
CDR3aa: ASSLVRHEQF

d_gene: TRBD1
v_gene: TRBV5-6
j_gene: TRBJ1-6
CDR3aa: ASSLRGSGGNSPLH

d_gene: NA
v_gene: TRBV7-9
j_gene: TRBJ2-7
CDR3aa: ASSIQGSYEQY

d_gene: TRBD2
v_gene: TRBV5-1
j_gene: TRBJ2-1
CDR3aa: ASSPIAGGNSYNEQF

d_gene: NA
v_gene: TRBV14
j_gene: TRBJ2-1
CDR3aa: ASSHRAIYNEQF

d_gene: NA
v_gene: TRBV5-1
j_gene: TRBJ2-5
CDR3aa: ASSFKGSQETQY

d_gene: NA
v_gene: TRBV30
j_gene: TRBJ1-3
CDR3aa: AWTGSGNTIY

d_gene: TRBD1
v_gene: TRBV5-1
j_gene: TRBJ1-2
CDR3aa: ASSPTGGQNYGYT

d_gene: TRBD2
v_gene: TRBV7-9
j_gene: TRBJ2-7
CDR3aa: ASSPVQRGHEQY

d_gene: TRBD1
v_gene: TRBV7-9
j_gene: TRBJ1-1
CDR3aa: ASSLGSQGVVRAF

d_gene: NA
v_gene: TRBV9
j_gene: TRBJ2-3
CDR3aa: ASSVVGGMADTQY

d_gene: TRBD1
v_gene: TRBV29-1
j_gene: TRBJ1-2
CDR3aa: SAEQGPFESGYT

d_gene: NA
v_gene: TRBV30
j_gene: TRBJ1-5
CDR3aa: AWSGRENQPQH

d_gene: NA
v_gene: TRBV28
j_gene: TRBJ1-4
CDR3aa: ASSLNEKLF

d_gene: NA
v_gene: TRBV4-2
j_gene: TRBJ2-2
CDR3aa: ASSPRNLLNTGELF

d_gene: TRBD2
v_gene: TRBV5-4
j_gene: TRBJ2-3
CDR3aa: ASSLVAAGASDTQY